A selection of T cell receptor beta chains follows, all from one sample in a study of cytomegalovirus exposure and HLA in healthy donors. Assay used: immunoSEQ multiplex PCR; TCRdb lists only in-frame clones, some missing. In the table there are some 150,000 clones, 85% to 90% of which are singletons. Sequencing used PBMCs. These receptors were taken from a woman under 30 in good health and CMV-seropositive. The CDR3 runs from the conserved cysteine through the conserved F or W. The order of the fields is CDR3 length, D gene, V gene, clone size, J gene, CDR3 DNA, CDR3 protein. The D gene is left open where the match is weak. The listing skips clone size in some rows; elsewhere it reads once, few, many or a size class.

cdr3_length: 13; d_call: .; v_call: TRBV5-6; clone_size: .; j_call: TRBJ2-7; cdr3_nt: TGTGCCAGCAGCATCGACAGTTCCTACGAGCAGTACTTC; cdr3_aa: CASSIDSSYEQYF
cdr3_length: 17; d_call: .; v_call: TRBV28; clone_size: .; j_call: TRBJ2-1; cdr3_nt: TGTGCCACCGAGTCGGGACTTCATGCGAGCTCCTACAATGAGCAGTTCTTC; cdr3_aa: CATESGLHASSYNEQFF
cdr3_length: 16; d_call: TRBD2; v_call: TRBV30; clone_size: .; j_call: TRBJ2-3; cdr3_nt: TGTGCCTGGAGTGAAGGGACTAGCGGGAGCACAGATACGCAGTATTTT; cdr3_aa: CAWSEGTSGSTDTQYF
cdr3_length: 14; d_call: TRBD1; v_call: TRBV28; clone_size: .; j_call: TRBJ1-4; cdr3_nt: TGTGCCAGCAGTCAACAGGGGGGGCGTGAAAAACTGTTTTTT; cdr3_aa: CASSQQGGREKLFF
cdr3_length: 15; d_call: .; v_call: TRBV6-5; clone_size: .; j_call: TRBJ2-5; cdr3_nt: TGTGCCAGCAGGCTGACAGTTGCCCAACAAGAGACCCAGTACTTC; cdr3_aa: CASRLTVAQQETQYF
cdr3_length: 18; d_call: TRBD2; v_call: TRBV28; clone_size: .; j_call: TRBJ2-7; cdr3_nt: TGTGCCAGCAGGGGGACTAGCGGGAGGGCCACTCGGCGATACGAGCAGTACTTC; cdr3_aa: CASRGTSGRATRRYEQYF
cdr3_length: 16; d_call: .; v_call: TRBV7-2; clone_size: .; j_call: TRBJ2-5; cdr3_nt: TGTGCCAGCAGCTTAGCGGGGAGGACTTTCCAAGAGACCCAGTACTTC; cdr3_aa: CASSLAGRTFQETQYF
cdr3_length: 15; d_call: TRBD2; v_call: TRBV6-1; clone_size: .; j_call: TRBJ2-1; cdr3_nt: TGTGCCAGCAGTGAGGGGGGCGGGAGGAGAAATGAGCAGTTCTTC; cdr3_aa: CASSEGGGRRNEQFF
cdr3_length: 13; d_call: .; v_call: TRBV10-3; clone_size: .; j_call: TRBJ2-7; cdr3_nt: TGTGCCAGCAGTTCAGGGGCGACCTACGAGCAGTACTTC; cdr3_aa: CASSSGATYEQYF
cdr3_length: 14; d_call: TRBD1; v_call: TRBV28; clone_size: .; j_call: TRBJ1-2; cdr3_nt: TGTGCCAGCAGTGCCACAGGGGGAAGGTATGGCTACACCTTC; cdr3_aa: CASSATGGRYGYTF
cdr3_length: 14; d_call: TRBD1; v_call: TRBV30; clone_size: .; j_call: TRBJ2-7; cdr3_nt: TGTGCCTGGACCCCGGGACAGGGGGTGGGGGAGCAGTACTTC; cdr3_aa: CAWTPGQGVGEQYF
cdr3_length: 15; d_call: .; v_call: TRBV6-4; clone_size: medium-sized; j_call: TRBJ2-3; cdr3_nt: TGTGCCAGCAGTGACTCGGGGGGAGCCACAGATACGCAGTATTTT; cdr3_aa: CASSDSGGATDTQYF
cdr3_length: 13; d_call: TRBD1; v_call: TRBV6-5; clone_size: few; j_call: TRBJ2-7; cdr3_nt: TGTGCCAGCAGTCCGACAGGGGGCTACGAGCAGTACTTC; cdr3_aa: CASSPTGGYEQYF
cdr3_length: 16; d_call: .; v_call: TRBV5-6; clone_size: .; j_call: TRBJ2-5; cdr3_nt: TGTGCCAGCAGCTTCGTTCGGGGAACCTCCCAAGAGACCCAGTACTTC; cdr3_aa: CASSFVRGTSQETQYF
cdr3_length: 13; d_call: TRBD2; v_call: TRBV5-4; clone_size: .; j_call: TRBJ2-7; cdr3_nt: TGTGCCAGCAGCTCCCGCGGGGGGTACGAGCAGTACTTC; cdr3_aa: CASSSRGGYEQYF
cdr3_length: 14; d_call: .; v_call: TRBV2; clone_size: .; j_call: TRBJ1-5; cdr3_nt: TGTGCCAGCTGCCAGCAGGGAAGCAATCAGCCCCAGCATTTT; cdr3_aa: CASCQQGSNQPQHF
cdr3_length: 14; d_call: TRBD1; v_call: TRBV10-3; clone_size: .; j_call: TRBJ1-2; cdr3_nt: TGTGCCATCACTAATAGACAGGGAAACTATGGCTACACCTTC; cdr3_aa: CAITNRQGNYGYTF
cdr3_length: 16; d_call: .; v_call: TRBV6-1; clone_size: .; j_call: TRBJ1-5; cdr3_nt: TGTGCCAGCAGTGAACTGCCCGGGTATAGCAATCAGCCCCAGCATTTT; cdr3_aa: CASSELPGYSNQPQHF
cdr3_length: 14; d_call: .; v_call: TRBV5-1; clone_size: .; j_call: TRBJ1-2; cdr3_nt: TGCGCCAGCACCCAGGGGACAACCAGCTATGGCTACACCTTC; cdr3_aa: CASTQGTTSYGYTF
cdr3_length: 15; d_call: .; v_call: TRBV7-9; clone_size: .; j_call: TRBJ1-5; cdr3_nt: TGTGCCAGCAGCCCCCGGGGGGGCGGCAATCAGCCCCAGCATTTT; cdr3_aa: CASSPRGGGNQPQHF
cdr3_length: 15; d_call: .; v_call: TRBV18; clone_size: .; j_call: TRBJ2-1; cdr3_nt: TGTGCCAGCTCACCACCGGACGGGAGTGGCTATGAGCAGTTCTTC; cdr3_aa: CASSPPDGSGYEQFF
cdr3_length: 14; d_call: .; v_call: TRBV7-2; clone_size: .; j_call: TRBJ2-7; cdr3_nt: TGTGCCAGCAGCTTGAGAACTATTACCTACGAGCAGTACTTC; cdr3_aa: CASSLRTITYEQYF